This TCR beta chain is drawn from a study of blood T cells in healthy people across ages. The V gene's germline CDR1 is SGHTA and CDR2 FQGTGA. The CDR3 is 16 amino acids. Trimming took 5 bases from V and 10 from J; bases not matched to a gene: 15. Each donor was a healthy Caucasian individual from Russia, aged about 6 to 95. Per individual sample, total RNA of at least 5.5 micrograms was extracted. The use of a sample-barcoded 5' primer and a J-beta primer mix characterized a second PCR of 7 to 11 cycles. TCRdb re-called the 5' RACE reads with MiXCR, one entry per CDR3 protein. The sample holds 540,000 or so distinct CDR3 sequences, approximately 30% seen once.

V is TRBV7-3 and J is TRBJ1-5; 9 nucleotides match TRBD1. This TCR was recovered from a woman aged 70-85 years in good health. The specimen sequenced was blood. The CDR3 spells CASSARDRDGVQPQHF. The CDR3 region has the DNA TGTGCCAGCAGCGCCCGGGACAGGGACGGAGTTCAACCCCAGCATTTT. Full variable domain (outside the CDR3, taken from reference TRBV7-3 and TRBJ1-5): GAGVSQTPSNKVTEKGKYVELRCDPISGHTALYWYRQSLGQGPEFLIYFQGTGAADDSGLPNDRFFAVRPEGSVSTLKIQRTERGDSAVYLCASSARDRDGVQPQHFGDGTRLSIL.